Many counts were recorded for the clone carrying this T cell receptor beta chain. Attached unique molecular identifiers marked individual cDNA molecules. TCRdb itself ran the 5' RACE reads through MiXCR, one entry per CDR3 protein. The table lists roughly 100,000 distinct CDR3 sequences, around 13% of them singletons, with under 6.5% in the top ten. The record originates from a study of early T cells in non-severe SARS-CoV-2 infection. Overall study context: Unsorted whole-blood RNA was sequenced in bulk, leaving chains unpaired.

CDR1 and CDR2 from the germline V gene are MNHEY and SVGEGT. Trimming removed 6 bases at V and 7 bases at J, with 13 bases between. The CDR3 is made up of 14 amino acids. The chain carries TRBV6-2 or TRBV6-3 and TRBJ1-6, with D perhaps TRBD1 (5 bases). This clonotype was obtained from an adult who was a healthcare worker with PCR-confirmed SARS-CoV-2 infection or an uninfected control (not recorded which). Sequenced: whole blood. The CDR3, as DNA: TGTGCCAGCAGCCTTCGGGGCGGAAATTCACCCCTCCACTTT. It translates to CASSLRGGNSPLHF.